A single sample is the source of the 22 T cell receptor beta chains below, sequenced in a study of cytomegalovirus exposure and HLA in healthy donors. The PCR made use of 60 Vbeta and 13 Jbeta primers. Using immunoSEQ multiplex PCR, the repertoire was profiled, and TCRdb retains in-frame clones only, with some absent. Here the sample spans some 130,000 clones, 70% to 80% being singletons. The specimen sequenced was PBMCs. These receptors were collected from a woman in her sixties in good health and CMV-seropositive.

J is TRBJ1-1 and V is TRBV4-1; 8 bases match TRBD1. The CDR3 contains 15 residues. Unmatched junction bases numbered 4, after V lost 4 bases and J lost 0 bases. Germline V gene lookup returns CDR1 MGHRA and CDR2 YSYEKL. CDR3 region: CASSPGQAMNTEAFF. The CDR3, as DNA: TGCGCCAGCAGCCCGGGACAGGCCATGAACACTGAAGCTTTCTTT.

The chain is built from TRBV28 and TRBJ1-5; 9 nucleotides line up with TRBD1. Germline V gene sequence: CDR1 MDHEN, CDR2 SYDVKM. This CDR3 region has 16 residues. Germline trimming cut 5 bases from V and 6 bases from J; bases unmatched to any gene: 11. The CDR3 reads CASSRGGTGRAQPQHF. The DNA for the CDR3 is TGTGCCAGCAGTCGAGGGGGGACAGGGAGGGCTCAGCCCCAGCATTTT.

Only a few counts were recorded for this clone. The chain is built from TRBV18 and TRBJ1-5; TRBD1 matches at 8 bases. The CDR3 covers 14 residues. Germline V lookup: CDR1 KGHSH, CDR2 LQKENI. J gave up 5 bases and V 4 bases, and 4 bases lay outside the gene matches. The CDR3 loop reads CASSQDRDHQPQHF. The CDR3 nucleotides are TGTGCCAGCTCACAGGACAGGGACCATCAGCCCCAGCATTTT.

The chain links TRBV7-7 to TRBJ2-2; 7 bases map to TRBD1. In germline, CDR1 is SSHAT, CDR2 FNYEAQ (reference sequence). Trimming took 1 base from V and 9 from J; bases not matched to a gene: 2. CDR3 size: 13 residues. The CDR3 coding sequence is TGTGCCAGCAGCTTAGAGGGGGCCCGGGAGCTGTTTTTT. Amino acids: CASSLEGARELFF.

The table lists this clone with a few counts. The chain carries TRBV4-2 and TRBJ1-1, with 7 nucleotides matching TRBD1. The CDR3 sequence is 16 residues long. Germline CDR1 reads LGHNA; CDR2 reads YNFKEQ. Germline trimming cut 6 bases from V and 2 bases from J; bases unmatched to any gene: 12. CDR3 loop: CASRTTTRGANTEAFF. As DNA, the CDR3 is TGTGCCAGCAGGACTACAACCAGGGGGGCCAACACTGAAGCTTTCTTT.

The chain has TRBV5-1 and TRBJ2-1, with a possible D match to TRBD1 (6 bases). Between the trimmed V and J ends, which lost 4 bases and 2 bases, there was a span of 13 bases. Germline-derived CDR1 and CDR2 are SGHRS and YFSETQ. CDR3 length: 15 amino acids. The CDR3 nucleotides read TGCGCCAGCAGCCCAGGGGTGGGAGCCTACAATGAGCAGTTCTTC. Translation: CASSPGVGAYNEQFF.

This clone has only one observation. The chain links TRBV5-6 to TRBJ2-3; perhaps TRBD1 as D (5 bases). The CDR3 length is 15 residues. The V gene's germline CDR1 is SGHDT and CDR2 YYEEEE. The germline V and J ends were trimmed by 1 base and 2 bases, with 11 bases remaining between them. The CDR3 DNA follows: TGTGCCAGCAGCTTGAGGGGTGGGAACACAGATACGCAGTATTTT. Protein: CASSLRGGNTDTQYF.

The chain couples TRBV7-9 to TRBJ2-7; 7 nucleotides agree with TRBD1. Germline V gene sequence: CDR1 SEHNR, CDR2 FQNEAQ (reference sequence). This CDR3 spans 16 amino acids. Germline trimming cut 0 bases from V and 3 bases from J; bases unmatched to any gene: 8. The CDR3 here is CASSLAGVSGGYEQYF. The CDR3, as DNA: TGTGCCAGCAGCTTAGCGGGGGTTTCAGGGGGCTACGAGCAGTACTTC.

A few counts support this clone. The V gene is TRBV5-4, the J gene TRBJ2-4; TRBD2 might be the D (7 bases). V lost 7 bases, J lost 5 bases, and 13 bases lay in between. CDR1 SGHNT and CDR2 YYREEE come from the germline V gene (reference sequence). The CDR3 totals 13 residues. The CDR3: CASALGGENIQYF. CDR3 coding DNA: TGTGCCAGCGCACTAGGGGGGGAAAACATTCAGTACTTC. Full variable domain (remainder filled in from reference TRBV5-4 and TRBJ2-4): ETGVTQSPTHLIKTRGQQVTLRCSSQSGHNTVSWYQQALGQGPQFIFQYYREEENGRGNFPPRFSGLQFPNYSSELNVNALELDDSALYLCASALGGENIQYFGAGTRLSVL.

CDR3 bases: TGTGCCAGCAGCTTAGGGACAGCCTTTAGCAATCAGCCCCAGCATTTT. Protein: CASSLGTAFSNQPQHF. The chain links TRBV28 to TRBJ1-5, with TRBD1 matching over 7 bases. With 6 bases clipped from V and 0 bases from J, the junction kept 8 bases outside the gene matches. This CDR3 has 16 residues. The germline gives CDR1 MDHEN, CDR2 SYDVKM.

CDR3 region: CASSPGGGETQYF. CDR3 bases: TGTGCCAGCAGCCCCGGGGGTGGCGAGACCCAGTACTTC. The V and J genes are TRBV7-3 and TRBJ2-5; a weak D match, TRBD2 (6 bases). The length of the CDR3 is 13 residues. Germline V gene data show CDR1 as SGHTA and CDR2 as FQGTGA. The V end was cut by 5 bases, the J end by 5 bases, with 12 bases between.

The CDR3 reads CASSIGGEFYEQYF. The CDR3 bases are TGCGCCAGCAGTATCGGGGGAGAGTTCTACGAGCAGTACTTC. V usage is TRBV4-1 and J usage is TRBJ2-7, with a weak D call TRBD2 (6 bases). Trimming cost V 6 bases and J 3 bases, with 15 bases left between them. The CDR3 runs 14 residues. The germline gives CDR1 MGHRA, CDR2 YSYEKL.

The rearrangement joins TRBV5-6 to TRBJ2-7, with D possibly TRBD2 on 6 matching bases. V lost 0 bases to trimming and J lost 5 bases, with 12 bases between them. Germline V CDR1 and CDR2: SGHDT, YYEEEE. The CDR3 covers 14 residues. The CDR3 nucleotides are TGTGCCAGCAGCTTGGTCGGGAGTATGAACGAGCAGTACTTC. It specifies CASSLVGSMNEQYF.

This rearrangement joins TRBV6-1 to TRBJ1-1, with 8 positions matching TRBD1. The J segment lost 1 base and the V segment lost 6 bases, leaving 7 bases of the junction unmatched. CDR3 length: 15 amino acids. Per germline, CDR1 MNHNS and CDR2 SASEGT. The DNA for the CDR3 is TGTGCCAGCAGGAAGGACAGGGCTGGGAACACTGAAGCTTTCTTT. As protein: CASRKDRAGNTEAFF.

The V gene is TRBV4-2, the J gene TRBJ2-1; a possible D gene is TRBD2 (6 bases). The CDR3 covers 16 residues. The V gene's germline CDR1 is LGHNA and CDR2 YNFKEQ. Between the trimmed V and J ends, which lost 1 base and 4 bases, there was a span of 14 bases. The CDR3 spells CASSQARLVPYNEQFF. Written as DNA, the CDR3 is TGTGCCAGCAGCCAAGCACGACTAGTGCCTTACAATGAGCAGTTCTTC.

This clone was counted only a few times. V usage is TRBV25-1 and J usage is TRBJ1-2, with unresolved D. The germline V and J ends were trimmed by 3 bases and 8 bases, with 13 bases remaining between them. Germline CDR1 and CDR2: MGHDK and SYGVNS. The CDR3 is 13 residues long. The CDR3 sequence is CASSDPQRGGYTF. The CDR3, as DNA: TGTGCCAGCAGTGATCCGCAGAGAGGAGGCTACACCTTC.

The rearrangement uses TRBV15 and TRBJ1-5; D uncertain. From germline, CDR1 is LNHNV and CDR2 YYDKDF (reference sequence). Trimming shortened V by 1 base and J by 10 bases, and 17 bases separated the two germline ends. CDR3 length equals 15 residues. CDR3 sequence: CATSRAGSPRAPQHF. CDR3 DNA sequence: TGTGCCACCAGCAGAGCCGGGAGCCCCCGAGCCCCCCAGCATTTT.

The chain joins TRBV7-2 to TRBJ2-6; the D gene is possibly TRBD1 (5 bases). CDR1 and CDR2 from the germline V gene are SGHTA and FQGNSA. This CDR3 contains 17 residues. Trimming took off 5 bases at V and 0 bases at J, with 14 bases between the two ends. CDR3 residues: CASSQMGLHSGANVLTF. The CDR3 DNA sequence: TGTGCCAGCAGCCAGATGGGGCTTCACTCTGGGGCCAACGTCCTGACTTTC.

CDR3 nucleotides: TGTGCCAGCAGCTCAACTCTAGCGGGGCTCTACAATGAGCAGTTCTTC. As protein: CASSSTLAGLYNEQFF. This chain uses TRBV5-4 with TRBJ2-1, with TRBD2 matching 9 bases. With V trimmed by 3 bases and J by 3 bases, 7 bases remained unmatched. CDR3 length: 16 residues. Per the germline V gene, CDR1 is SGHNT and CDR2 is YYREEE (reference sequence).

The rearrangement uses TRBV6-5 and TRBJ1-2; D gene unclear. Germline assignment: CDR1 MNHEY and CDR2 SVGAGI. The CDR3 has 12 residues. The V and J ends lost 6 bases and 1 base respectively, with 6 bases between them. CDR3 in amino acids: CASRQVNYGYTF. CDR3 nucleotides: TGTGCCAGCAGGCAGGTTAACTATGGCTACACCTTC.

The chain employs TRBV25-1 and TRBJ1-6; tentative D call: TRBD1 (6 bases). V lost 1 base to trimming and J lost 0 bases, with 13 bases between them. From germline, CDR1 is MGHDK and CDR2 SYGVNS. The CDR3 runs to 18 residues. CDR3 loop: CASSESRGFGSYNSPLHF. CDR3 bases: TGTGCCAGCAGTGAATCCAGGGGTTTCGGCTCCTATAATTCACCCCTCCACTTT.

V usage is TRBV30 and J usage is TRBJ2-7; tentative D call: TRBD2 (5 bases). CDR3 size: 13 residues. Germline V gene lookup returns CDR1 GTSNPN and CDR2 SVGIG (reference sequence). The ends were cut back, 8 bases at V and 0 bases at J, with 14 bases in the middle. This CDR3 reads CAASSGSSYEQYF. DNA of the CDR3: TGTGCCGCCTCCAGCGGTAGCTCCTACGAGCAGTACTTC.